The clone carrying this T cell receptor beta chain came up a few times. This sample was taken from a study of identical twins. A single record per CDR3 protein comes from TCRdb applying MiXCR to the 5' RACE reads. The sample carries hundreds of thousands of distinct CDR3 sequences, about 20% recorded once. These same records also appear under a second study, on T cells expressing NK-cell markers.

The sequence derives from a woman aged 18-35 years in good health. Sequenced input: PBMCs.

The CDR3 sequence: CASLLAGVDEQFF. The CDR3 DNA sequence: TGTGCCAGCCTCCTAGCGGGAGTGGATGAGCAGTTCTTC. This chain joins TRBV12-3 or TRBV12-4 and TRBJ2-1; 10 bases fit TRBD2. The J segment lost 8 bases and the V segment lost 8 bases, leaving 6 bases of the junction unmatched. This CDR3 is 13 amino acids long.